The 3 T cell receptor beta chains below come from one sample, sequenced in a study of cytomegalovirus exposure and HLA in healthy donors. Amplification used 60 Vbeta primers and 13 Jbeta primers. Repertoires were generated with immunoSEQ multiplex PCR, while TCRdb's copy carries only in-frame clones and drops some. The repertoire holds 150,000 to 180,000 clones, with around 70% as singletons. Sequencing input: PBMCs. The source of these receptors is a young man in good health and CMV-seronegative.

This chain links TRBV7-2 with TRBJ1-4, with D perhaps matching TRBD1 (6 bases). The V and J ends lost 5 bases and 7 bases respectively, with 17 bases between them. The CDR3 loop spans 15 amino acids. Per germline, CDR1 SGHTA and CDR2 FQGNSA. Here the CDR3 DNA reads TGTGCCAGCAGCCCGCGTGGGGGGGCCGGTGAAAAACTGTTTTTT. The encoded protein is CASSPRGGAGEKLFF.

The chain is built from TRBV7-2 and TRBJ2-7; D may be TRBD1 (6 bases). Trimming took 5 bases from V and 7 from J, leaving 12 bases between them. This CDR3 is built from 12 residues. Germline CDR1 SGHTA, CDR2 FQGNSA. The chain's CDR3 is CASSVRQAEQYF. CDR3 sequence (DNA): TGTGCCAGCAGCGTTCGACAGGCAGAGCAGTACTTC.

This clone was seen more than once but under ten times. The rearrangement uses TRBV7-9 and TRBJ2-2; TRBD1 matches 7 bases. J lost 7 bases, V lost 2 bases, and 1 base had no gene match. This CDR3 contains 13 residues. Per the germline V gene, CDR1 is SEHNR and CDR2 is FQNEAQ (reference sequence). The CDR3 loop reads CASSLTGDGELFF. CDR3 in DNA: TGTGCCAGCAGCTTAACAGGGGACGGGGAGCTGTTTTTT.